This T cell receptor (beta chain) was identified during a study of OX40 agonist ivuxolimab in advanced cancers. Study-level information: Melanoma, hepatocellular carcinoma, head and neck or renal cell cancer occurred in dose-escalation patients. The dose-escalation cohort was about 87% male, with a mean age of 60 years, ranging roughly 20 to 90.

Whole-study results and caveats: Antigen specificity remained undetermined for the expanded peripheral T cells. Dosing at 0.1 to 3.0 mg/kg was accompanied by clonal expansion of CD4+ and CD8+ blood T cells by week 6.

The table came from immunoSEQ multiplex PCR; TCRdb's copy has only in-frame clones and leaves some out. This repertoire shows 65,000 to 90,000 clones, more than 85% found once; its top ten account for roughly 10%. Germline V lookup: CDR1 SGDLS, CDR2 YYNGEE. Trimming took off 0 bases at V and 6 bases at J, with 13 bases between the two ends. There are 14 residues in the CDR3. About this clone: Its antigen is not known.

The J gene is TRBJ2-7, the V gene TRBV9, with D tentatively TRBD1 or TRBD2 (6 bases each). The source is an adult with an advanced solid tumor such as melanoma, head and neck, liver or kidney cancer. Sequenced material: CD4+ or CD8+ T cells sorted from blood, taken in a trial of the OX40 agonist ivuxolimab. CDR3 in amino acids: CASSVAEGGTEQYF. Here the CDR3 DNA reads TGTGCCAGCAGCGTAGCTGAGGGGGGTACCGAGCAGTACTTC.